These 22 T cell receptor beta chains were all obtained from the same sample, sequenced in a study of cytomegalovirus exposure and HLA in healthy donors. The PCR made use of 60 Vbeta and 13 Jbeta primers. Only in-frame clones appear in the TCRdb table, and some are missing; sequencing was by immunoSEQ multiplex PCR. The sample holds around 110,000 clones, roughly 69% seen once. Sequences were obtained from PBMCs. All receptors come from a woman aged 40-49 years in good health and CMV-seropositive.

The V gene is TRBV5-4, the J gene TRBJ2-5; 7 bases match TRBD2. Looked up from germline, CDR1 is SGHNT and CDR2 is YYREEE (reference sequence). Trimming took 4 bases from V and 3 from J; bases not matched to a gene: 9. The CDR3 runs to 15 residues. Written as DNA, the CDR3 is TGTGCCAGCAGCGCGCCCGGGACTACTAAAGAGACCCAGTACTTC. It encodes CASSAPGTTKETQYF.

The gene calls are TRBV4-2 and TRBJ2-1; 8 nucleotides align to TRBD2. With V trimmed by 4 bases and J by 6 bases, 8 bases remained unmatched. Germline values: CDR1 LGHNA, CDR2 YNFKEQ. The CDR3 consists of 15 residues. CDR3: CASSPLISGSNEQFF. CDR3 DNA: TGTGCCAGCAGCCCCCTTATAAGCGGGAGCAATGAGCAGTTCTTC.

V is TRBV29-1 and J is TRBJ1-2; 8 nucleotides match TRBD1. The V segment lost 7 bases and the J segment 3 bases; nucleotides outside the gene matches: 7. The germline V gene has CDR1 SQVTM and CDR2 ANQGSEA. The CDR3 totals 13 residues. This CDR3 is CSGQDRADYGYTF. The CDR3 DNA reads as TGCAGCGGGCAGGACAGGGCGGACTATGGCTACACCTTC.

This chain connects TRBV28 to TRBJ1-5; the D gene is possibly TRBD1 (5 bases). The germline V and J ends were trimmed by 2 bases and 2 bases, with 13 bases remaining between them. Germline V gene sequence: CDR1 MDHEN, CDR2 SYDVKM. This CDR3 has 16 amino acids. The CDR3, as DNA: TGTGCCAGCAGTTTAATTTGGGGCTCTGGCAATCAGCCCCAGCATTTT. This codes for CASSLIWGSGNQPQHF.

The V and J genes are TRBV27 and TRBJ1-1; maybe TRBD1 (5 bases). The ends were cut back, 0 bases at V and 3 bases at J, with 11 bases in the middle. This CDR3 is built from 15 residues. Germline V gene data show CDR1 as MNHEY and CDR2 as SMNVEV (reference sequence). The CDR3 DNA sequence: TGTGCCAGCAGTTTATCCAGGGCAGCCTACACTGAAGCTTTCTTT. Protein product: CASSLSRAAYTEAFF.

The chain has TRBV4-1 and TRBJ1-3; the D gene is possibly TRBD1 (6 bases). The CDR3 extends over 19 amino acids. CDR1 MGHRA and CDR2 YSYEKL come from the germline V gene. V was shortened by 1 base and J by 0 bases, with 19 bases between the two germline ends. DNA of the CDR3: TGCGCCAGCAGCCAAGTAGTGGTTGCTTACAGGGCCTCTGGAAACACCATATATTTT. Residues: CASSQVVVAYRASGNTIYF.

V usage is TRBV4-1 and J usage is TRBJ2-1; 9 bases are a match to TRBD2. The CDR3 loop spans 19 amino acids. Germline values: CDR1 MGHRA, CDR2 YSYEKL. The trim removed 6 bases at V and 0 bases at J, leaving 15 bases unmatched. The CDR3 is CASRGPGLAFSGSYNEQFF. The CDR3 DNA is TGCGCCAGCAGGGGGCCGGGACTAGCTTTTTCGGGCTCCTACAATGAGCAGTTCTTC.

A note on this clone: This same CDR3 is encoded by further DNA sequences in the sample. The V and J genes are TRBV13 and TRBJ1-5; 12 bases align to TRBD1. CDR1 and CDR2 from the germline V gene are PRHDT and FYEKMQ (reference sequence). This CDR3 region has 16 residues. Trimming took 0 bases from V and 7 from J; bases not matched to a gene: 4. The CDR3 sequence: CASSLGGQGAGQPQHF. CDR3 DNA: TGTGCCAGCAGCTTAGGGGGACAGGGGGCCGGGCAGCCCCAGCATTTT.

The CDR3 loop is CASSLSTGLANYGYTF. In DNA, the CDR3 is TGTGCCAGCAGCTTATCGACAGGGCTAGCTAACTATGGCTACACCTTC. The genes are TRBV7-9 and TRBJ1-2; the match to TRBD1 covers 7 bases. Losses at the gene ends were 2 bases for V and 0 bases for J; bases not matched to a gene: 6. Germline CDR1 is SEHNR and CDR2 is FQNEAQ (reference sequence). CDR3 size: 16 residues. The full variable domain, rest sourced from reference TRBV7-9 and TRBJ1-2, is DTGVSQNPRHKITKRGQNVTFRCDPISEHNRLYWYRQTLGQGPEFLTYFQNEAQLEKSRLLSDRFSAERPKGSFSTLEIQRTEQGDSAMYLCASSLSTGLANYGYTFGSGTRLTVV.

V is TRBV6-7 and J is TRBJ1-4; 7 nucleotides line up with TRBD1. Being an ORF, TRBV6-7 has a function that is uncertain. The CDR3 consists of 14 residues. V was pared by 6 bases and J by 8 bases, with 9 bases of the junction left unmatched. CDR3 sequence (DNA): TGTGCCAGCAGCGATGACAGGGTGGGCGAAAAACTGTTTTTT. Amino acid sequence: CASSDDRVGEKLFF.

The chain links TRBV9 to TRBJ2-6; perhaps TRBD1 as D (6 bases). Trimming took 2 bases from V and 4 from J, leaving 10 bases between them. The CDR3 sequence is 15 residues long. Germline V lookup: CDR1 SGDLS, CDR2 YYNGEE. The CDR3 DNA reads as TGTGCCAGCAGCGTGGGGGCCCTCGGGGCCAACGTCCTGACTTTC. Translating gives CASSVGALGANVLTF. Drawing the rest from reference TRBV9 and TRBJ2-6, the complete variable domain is DSGVTQTPKHLITATGQRVTLRCSPRSGDLSVYWYQQSLDQGLQFLIQYYNGEERAKGNILERFSAQQFPDLHSELNLSSLELGDSALYFCASSVGALGANVLTFGAGSRLTVL.

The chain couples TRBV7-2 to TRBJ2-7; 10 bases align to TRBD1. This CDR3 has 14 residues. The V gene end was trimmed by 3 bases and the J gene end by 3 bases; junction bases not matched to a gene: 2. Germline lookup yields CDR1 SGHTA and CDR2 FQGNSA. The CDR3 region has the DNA TGTGCCAGCAGCTTCCGGGACAGGGGCTACGAGCAGTACTTC. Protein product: CASSFRDRGYEQYF. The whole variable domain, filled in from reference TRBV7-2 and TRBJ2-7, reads GAGVSQSPSNKVTEKGKDVELRCDPISGHTALYWYRQSLGQGLEFLIYFQGNSAPDKSGLPSDRFSAERTGGSVSTLTIQRTQQEDSAVYLCASSFRDRGYEQYFGPGTRLTVT.

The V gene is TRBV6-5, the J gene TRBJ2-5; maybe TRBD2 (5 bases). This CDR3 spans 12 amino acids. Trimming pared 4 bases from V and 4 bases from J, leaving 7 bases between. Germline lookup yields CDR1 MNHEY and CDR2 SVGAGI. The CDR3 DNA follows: TGTGCCAGCAGTTTGGGGAGAGAGACCCAGTACTTC. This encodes CASSLGRETQYF.

CDR3: CASSFRTRGEQYF. The DNA for the CDR3 is TGTGCCAGCAGCTTCCGGACTAGGGGCGAGCAGTACTTC. The chain couples TRBV11-2 to TRBJ2-7; 7 nucleotides line up with TRBD2. V lost 3 bases and J lost 6; bases outside the gene matches: 5. CDR1 and CDR2 from the germline V gene are SGHAT and FQNNGV. The CDR3 is made up of 13 amino acids.

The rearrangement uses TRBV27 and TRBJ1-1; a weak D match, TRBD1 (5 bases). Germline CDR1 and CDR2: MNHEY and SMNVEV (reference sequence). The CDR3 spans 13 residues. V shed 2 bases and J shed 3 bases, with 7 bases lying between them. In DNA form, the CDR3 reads TGTGCCAGCAGTTTAGGGGCCCACACTGAAGCTTTCTTT. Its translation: CASSLGAHTEAFF.

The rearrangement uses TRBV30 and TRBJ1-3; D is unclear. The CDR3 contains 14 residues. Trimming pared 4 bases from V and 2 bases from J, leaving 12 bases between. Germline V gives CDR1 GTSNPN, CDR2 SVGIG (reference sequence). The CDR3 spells CAWIHDTAGNTIYF. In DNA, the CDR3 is TGTGCCTGGATACACGACACCGCTGGAAACACCATATATTTT. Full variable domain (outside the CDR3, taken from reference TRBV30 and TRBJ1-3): SQTIHQWPATLVQPVGSPLSLECTVEGTSNPNLYWYRQAAGRGLQLLFYSVGIGQISSEVPQNLSASRPQDRQFILSSKKLLLSDSGFYLCAWIHDTAGNTIYFGEGSWLTVV.

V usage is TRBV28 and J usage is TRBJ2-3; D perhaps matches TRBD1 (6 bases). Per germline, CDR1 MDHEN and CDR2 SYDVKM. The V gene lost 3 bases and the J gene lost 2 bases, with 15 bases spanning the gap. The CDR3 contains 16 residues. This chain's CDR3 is CASSFRDTANTDTQYF. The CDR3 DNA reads TGTGCCAGCAGTTTCCGGGACACAGCCAACACAGATACGCAGTATTTT.

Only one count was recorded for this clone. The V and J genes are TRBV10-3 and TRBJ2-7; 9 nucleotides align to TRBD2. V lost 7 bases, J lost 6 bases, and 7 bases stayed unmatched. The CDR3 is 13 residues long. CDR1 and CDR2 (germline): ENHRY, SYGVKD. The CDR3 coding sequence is TGTGCCATCATGGCTAGCGGGAAAAGCGAGCAGTACTTC. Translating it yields CAIMASGKSEQYF.

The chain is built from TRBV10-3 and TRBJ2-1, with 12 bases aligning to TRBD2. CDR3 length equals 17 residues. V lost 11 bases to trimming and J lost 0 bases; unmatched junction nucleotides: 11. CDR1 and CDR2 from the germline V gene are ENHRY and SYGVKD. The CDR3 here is CASTSGRELSSYNEQFF. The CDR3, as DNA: TGTGCCTCGACTAGCGGGAGAGAGTTGAGCTCCTACAATGAGCAGTTCTTC.

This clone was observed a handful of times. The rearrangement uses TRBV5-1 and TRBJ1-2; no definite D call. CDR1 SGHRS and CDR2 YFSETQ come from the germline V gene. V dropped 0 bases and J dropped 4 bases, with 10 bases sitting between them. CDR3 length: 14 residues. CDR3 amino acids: CASSLAGKTYGYTF. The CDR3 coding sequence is TGCGCCAGCAGCTTGGCTGGCAAAACCTATGGCTACACCTTC.

The DNA for the CDR3 is TGCGCCAGCAGCGGAGGGACAGGGTGGGGCTACACCTTC. Encoded protein: CASSGGTGWGYTF. The gene calls are TRBV5-1 and TRBJ1-2, with 9 nucleotides matching TRBD1. V lost 4 bases and J lost 8; bases outside the gene matches: 6. Germline V gene data show CDR1 as SGHRS and CDR2 as YFSETQ. This CDR3 comprises 13 residues.

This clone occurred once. DNA of the CDR3: TGTGCCAGCAGTGAAAGGAGTGGCGGGGAGCTGTTTTTT. Amino acids: CASSERSGGELFF. The V and J genes are TRBV2 and TRBJ2-2; D gene uncertain. Trimming stripped 2 bases from V and 7 bases from J, with 8 bases between. Germline V gene lookup returns CDR1 SNHLY and CDR2 FYNNEI. This CDR3 is 13 amino acids long. Complete variable domain (other parts from reference TRBV2 and TRBJ2-2): EPEVTQTPSHQVTQMGQEVILRCVPISNHLYFYWYRQILGQKVEFLVSFYNNEISEKSEIFDDQFSVERPDGSNFTLKIRSTKLEDSAMYFCASSERSGGELFFGEGSRLTVL.